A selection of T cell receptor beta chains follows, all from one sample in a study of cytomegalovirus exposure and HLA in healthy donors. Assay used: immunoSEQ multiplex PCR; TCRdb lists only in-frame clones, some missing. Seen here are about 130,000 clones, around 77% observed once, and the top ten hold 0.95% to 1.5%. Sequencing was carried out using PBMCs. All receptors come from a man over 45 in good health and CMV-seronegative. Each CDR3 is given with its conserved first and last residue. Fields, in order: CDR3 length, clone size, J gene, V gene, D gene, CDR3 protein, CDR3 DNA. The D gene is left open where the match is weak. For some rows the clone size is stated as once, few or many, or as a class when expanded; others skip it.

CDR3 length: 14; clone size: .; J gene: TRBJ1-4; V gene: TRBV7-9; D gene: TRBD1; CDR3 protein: CASSPDREGEKLFF; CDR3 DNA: TGTGCCAGCAGCCCGGACAGGGAAGGGGAAAAACTGTTTTTT
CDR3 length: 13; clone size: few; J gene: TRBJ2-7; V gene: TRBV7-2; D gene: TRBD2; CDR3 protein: CASSLGLAGEQYF; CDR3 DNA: TGTGCCAGCTCCTTAGGACTAGCAGGCGAGCAGTACTTC
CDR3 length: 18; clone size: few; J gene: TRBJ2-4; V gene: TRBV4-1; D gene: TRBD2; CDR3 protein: CASSPGLAGGLAKNIQYF; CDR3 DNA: TGCGCCAGCAGCCCCGGACTAGCGGGAGGTTTAGCCAAAAACATTCAGTACTTC
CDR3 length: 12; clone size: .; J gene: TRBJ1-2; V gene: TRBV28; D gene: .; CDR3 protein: CASKSGEPGYTF; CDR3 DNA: TGTGCCAGCAAGTCAGGGGAACCTGGCTACACCTTC
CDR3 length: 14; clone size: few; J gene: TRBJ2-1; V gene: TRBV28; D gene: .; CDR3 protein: CASSALGVKNEQFF; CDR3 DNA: TGTGCCAGCAGTGCCCTAGGGGTAAAGAATGAGCAGTTCTTC
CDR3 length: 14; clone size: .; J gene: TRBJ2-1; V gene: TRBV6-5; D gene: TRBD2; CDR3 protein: CASRLAGGSYEQFF; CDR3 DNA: TGTGCCAGCAGGTTAGCGGGAGGAAGTTATGAGCAGTTCTTC
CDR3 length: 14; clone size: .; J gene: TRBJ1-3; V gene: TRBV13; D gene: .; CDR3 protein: CASSLGRPRNTIYF; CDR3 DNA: TGTGCCAGCAGCTTGGGCAGGCCGAGAAACACCATATATTTT
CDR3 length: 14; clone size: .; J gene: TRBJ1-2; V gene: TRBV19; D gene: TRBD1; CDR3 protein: CATAPGQRLYGYTF; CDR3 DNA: TGTGCCACCGCACCGGGACAGAGACTCTATGGCTACACCTTC
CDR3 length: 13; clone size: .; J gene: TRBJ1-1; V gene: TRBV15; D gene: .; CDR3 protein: CATSRRGSTEAFF; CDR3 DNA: TGTGCCACCAGCAGACGGGGGAGCACTGAAGCTTTCTTT
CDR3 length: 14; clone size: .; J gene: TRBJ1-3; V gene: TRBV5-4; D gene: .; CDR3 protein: CASRAGGAGNTIYF; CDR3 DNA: TGTGCCAGCAGAGCGGGGGGGGCTGGAAACACCATATATTTT
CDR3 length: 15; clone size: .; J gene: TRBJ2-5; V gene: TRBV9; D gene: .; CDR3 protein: CASSVAQNRQETQYF; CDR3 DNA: TGTGCCAGCAGCGTAGCGCAGAACCGACAAGAGACCCAGTACTTC
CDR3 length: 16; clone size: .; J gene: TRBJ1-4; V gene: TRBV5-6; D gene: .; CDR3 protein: CASSLGPGMRNEKLFF; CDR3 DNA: TGTGCCAGCAGCTTGGGGCCGGGGATGCGGAACGAAAAACTGTTTTTT
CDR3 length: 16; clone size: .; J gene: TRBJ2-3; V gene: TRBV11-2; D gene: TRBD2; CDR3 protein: CASSLVVAGGTDTQYF; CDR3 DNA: TGTGCCAGCAGCTTAGTCGTTGCGGGGGGGACAGATACGCAGTATTTT
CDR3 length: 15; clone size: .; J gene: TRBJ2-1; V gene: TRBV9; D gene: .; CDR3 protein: CASSALDSYYNEQFF; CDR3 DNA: TGTGCCAGCAGCGCCTTGGACAGCTACTACAATGAGCAGTTCTTC
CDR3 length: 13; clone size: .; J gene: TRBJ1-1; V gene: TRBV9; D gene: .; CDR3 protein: CASSDTTGPPAFF; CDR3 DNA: TGTGCCAGCAGTGACACGACAGGTCCCCCGGCTTTCTTT
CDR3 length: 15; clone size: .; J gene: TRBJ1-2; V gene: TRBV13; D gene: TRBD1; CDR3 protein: CASSKLGQIIHGYTF; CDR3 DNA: TGTGCCAGCAGCAAACTGGGACAGATAATCCATGGCTACACCTTC
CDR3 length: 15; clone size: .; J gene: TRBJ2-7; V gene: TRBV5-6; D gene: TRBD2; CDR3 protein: CASSSSSGLSYEQYF; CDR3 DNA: TGTGCCAGCAGCTCATCTAGCGGGTTGTCCTACGAGCAGTACTTC
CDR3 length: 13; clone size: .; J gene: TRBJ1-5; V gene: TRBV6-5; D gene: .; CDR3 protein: CASSPSPSQPQHF; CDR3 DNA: TGTGCCAGCTCCCCTTCTCCTAGTCAGCCCCAGCATTTT
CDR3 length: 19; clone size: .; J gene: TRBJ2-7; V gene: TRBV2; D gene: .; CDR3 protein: CASSEARKPNLLRNYEQYF; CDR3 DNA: TGTGCCAGCAGTGAAGCGAGGAAACCTAACCTCCTCCGGAACTACGAGCAGTACTTC
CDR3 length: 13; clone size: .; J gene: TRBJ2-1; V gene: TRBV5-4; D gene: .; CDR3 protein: CASSEVGSNEQFF; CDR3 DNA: TGTGCCAGCAGCGAGGTTGGGAGCAATGAGCAGTTCTTC
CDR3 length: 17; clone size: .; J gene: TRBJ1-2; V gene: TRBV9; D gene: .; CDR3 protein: CASSVASVPGPSYGYTF; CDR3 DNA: TGTGCCAGCAGCGTAGCTAGCGTCCCAGGCCCCTCCTATGGCTACACCTTC
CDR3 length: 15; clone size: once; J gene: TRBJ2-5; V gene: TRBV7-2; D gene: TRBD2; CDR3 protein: CASSWGLAGEETQYF; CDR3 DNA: TGTGCCAGCAGCTGGGGACTAGCGGGAGAAGAGACCCAGTACTTC
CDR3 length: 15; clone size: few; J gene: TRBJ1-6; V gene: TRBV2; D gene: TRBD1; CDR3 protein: CASSSRQGAESPLHF; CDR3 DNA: TGTGCCAGCAGTAGCAGACAGGGAGCGGAATCACCCCTCCACTTT
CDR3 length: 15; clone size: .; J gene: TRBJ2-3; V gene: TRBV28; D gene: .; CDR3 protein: CASSLSVPPRYTQYF; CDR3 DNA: TGTGCCAGCAGTTTATCAGTCCCCCCGAGGTATACGCAGTATTTT
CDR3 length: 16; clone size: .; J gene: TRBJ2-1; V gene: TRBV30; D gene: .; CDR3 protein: CAWSNKGRGWVNEQFF; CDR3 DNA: TGTGCCTGGAGCAATAAGGGCAGGGGTTGGGTCAATGAGCAGTTCTTC
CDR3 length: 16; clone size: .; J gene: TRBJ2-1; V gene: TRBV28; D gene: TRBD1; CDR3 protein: CASTSAGTGGWGEQFF; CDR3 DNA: TGTGCCAGCACCTCTGCCGGGACAGGGGGCTGGGGTGAGCAGTTCTTC
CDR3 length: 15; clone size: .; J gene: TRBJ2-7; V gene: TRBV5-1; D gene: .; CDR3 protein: CASSPDRLSSYEQYF; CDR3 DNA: TGCGCCAGCAGCCCCGACAGATTAAGCTCCTACGAGCAGTACTTC
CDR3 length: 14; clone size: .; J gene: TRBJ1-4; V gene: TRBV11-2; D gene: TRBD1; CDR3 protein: CASSSSTGDEKLFF; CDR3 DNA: TGTGCCAGCAGCTCTTCCACAGGGGATGAAAAACTGTTTTTT
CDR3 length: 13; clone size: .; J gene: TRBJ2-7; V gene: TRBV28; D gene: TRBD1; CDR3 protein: CATHAGTVYEQYF; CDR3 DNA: TGTGCCACACATGCCGGGACAGTCTACGAGCAGTACTTC
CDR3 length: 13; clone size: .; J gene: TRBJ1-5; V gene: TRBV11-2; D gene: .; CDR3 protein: CASSLVQDQPQHF; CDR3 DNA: TGTGCCAGCAGCTTAGTTCAGGATCAGCCCCAGCATTTT
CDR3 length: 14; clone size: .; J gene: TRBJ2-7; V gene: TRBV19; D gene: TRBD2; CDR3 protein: CASTLAGGSYEQYF; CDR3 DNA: TGTGCCAGTACCCTAGCGGGAGGGTCCTACGAGCAGTACTTC
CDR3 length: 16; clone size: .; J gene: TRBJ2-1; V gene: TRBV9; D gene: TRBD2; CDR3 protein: CASSVGLSSGRNEQFF; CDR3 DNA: TGTGCCAGCAGCGTAGGTCTTTCTAGCGGGAGGAATGAGCAGTTCTTC
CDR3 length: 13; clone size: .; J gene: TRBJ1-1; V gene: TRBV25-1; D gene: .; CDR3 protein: CASTEGVNTEAFF; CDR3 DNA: TGTGCCAGCACCGAGGGGGTGAACACTGAAGCTTTCTTT
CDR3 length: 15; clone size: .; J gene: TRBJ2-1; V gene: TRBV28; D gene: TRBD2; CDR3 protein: CASSSGTSGNNEQFF; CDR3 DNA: TGTGCCAGCAGTTCCGGGACTAGCGGGAACAATGAGCAGTTCTTC
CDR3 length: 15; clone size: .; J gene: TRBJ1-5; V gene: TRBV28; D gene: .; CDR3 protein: CASTMRGAGNQPQHF; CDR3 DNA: TGTGCCAGCACCATGCGGGGGGCCGGCAATCAGCCCCAGCATTTT
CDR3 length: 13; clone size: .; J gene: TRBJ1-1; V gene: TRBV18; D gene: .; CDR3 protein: CASSPTQGSEAFF; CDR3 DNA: TGTGCCAGCTCACCAACCCAGGGCTCTGAAGCTTTCTTT
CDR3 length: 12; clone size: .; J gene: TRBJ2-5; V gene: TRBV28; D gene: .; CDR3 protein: CASRPHKETQYF; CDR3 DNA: TGTGCCAGCAGGCCACATAAAGAGACCCAGTACTTC
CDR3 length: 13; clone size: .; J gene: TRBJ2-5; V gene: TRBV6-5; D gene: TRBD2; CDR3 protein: CASTGTTQQTQYF; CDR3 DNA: TGTGCCAGCACCGGGACTACCCAACAGACCCAGTACTTC
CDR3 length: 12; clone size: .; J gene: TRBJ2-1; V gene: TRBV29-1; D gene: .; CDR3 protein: CSVVSRVNEQFF; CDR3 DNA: TGCAGCGTTGTCAGCAGGGTCAATGAGCAGTTCTTC
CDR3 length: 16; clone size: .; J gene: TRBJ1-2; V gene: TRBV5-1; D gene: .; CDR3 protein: CASSLGSGDGSYGYTF; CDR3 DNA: TGCGCCAGCAGCTTGGGGTCCGGGGATGGGAGCTATGGCTACACCTTC
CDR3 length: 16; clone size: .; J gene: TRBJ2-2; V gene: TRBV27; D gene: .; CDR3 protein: CASRSTGGGNTGELFF; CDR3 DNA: TGTGCCAGCAGGTCGACAGGCGGGGGCAACACCGGGGAGCTGTTTTTT
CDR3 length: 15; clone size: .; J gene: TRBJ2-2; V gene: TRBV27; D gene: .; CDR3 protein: CASSPPDTYTGELFF; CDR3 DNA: TGTGCCAGCAGCCCCCCTGACACCTACACCGGGGAGCTGTTTTTT
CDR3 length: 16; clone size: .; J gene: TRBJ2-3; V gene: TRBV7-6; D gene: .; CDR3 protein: CASSLAHGGSGGTQYF; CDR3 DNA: TGTGCCAGCAGCTTAGCCCATGGAGGGAGTGGGGGTACGCAGTATTTT
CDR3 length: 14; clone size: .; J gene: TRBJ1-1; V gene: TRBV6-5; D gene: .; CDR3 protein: CASRTGQVNTEAFF; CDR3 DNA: TGTGCCAGCAGAACGGGACAAGTGAACACTGAAGCTTTCTTT
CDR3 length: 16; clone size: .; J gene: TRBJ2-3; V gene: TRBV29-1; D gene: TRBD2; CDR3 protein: CSVRGSTSGSTDTQYF; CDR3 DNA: TGCAGCGTTAGAGGGTCGACTAGCGGGAGCACAGATACGCAGTATTTT
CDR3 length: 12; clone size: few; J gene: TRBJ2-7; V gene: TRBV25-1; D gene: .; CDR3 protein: CASRGAVREQYF; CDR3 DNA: TGTGCCAGCAGGGGGGCAGTGCGCGAGCAGTACTTC
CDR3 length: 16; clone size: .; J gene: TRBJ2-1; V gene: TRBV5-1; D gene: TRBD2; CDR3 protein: CASTALGSGGYNEQFF; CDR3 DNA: TGCGCCAGCACAGCCCTAGGGAGCGGGGGATACAATGAGCAGTTCTTC
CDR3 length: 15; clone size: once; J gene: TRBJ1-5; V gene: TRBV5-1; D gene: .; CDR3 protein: CASSLAGNSNQPQHF; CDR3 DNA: TGCGCCAGCAGCTTGGCGGGTAATAGCAATCAGCCCCAGCATTTT
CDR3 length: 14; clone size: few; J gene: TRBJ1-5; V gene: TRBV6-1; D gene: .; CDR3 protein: CASSPGQSNQPQHF; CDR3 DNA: TGTGCCAGCAGTCCAGGGCAGAGCAATCAGCCCCAGCATTTT
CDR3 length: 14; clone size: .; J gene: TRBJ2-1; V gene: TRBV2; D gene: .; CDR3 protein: CASSSQSTGNEQFF; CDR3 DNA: TGTGCCAGCAGTTCCCAGAGTACGGGAAATGAGCAGTTCTTC
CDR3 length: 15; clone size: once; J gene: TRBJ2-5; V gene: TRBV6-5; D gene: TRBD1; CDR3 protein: CASSRSGTGIGGQYF; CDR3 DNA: TGTGCCAGCAGTAGATCCGGGACAGGGATAGGGGGGCAGTACTTC
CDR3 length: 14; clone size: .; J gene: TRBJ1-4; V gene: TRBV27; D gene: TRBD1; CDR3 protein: CASSLRQGYEKLFF; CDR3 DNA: TGTGCCAGCAGTTTAAGACAGGGTTACGAAAAACTGTTTTTT
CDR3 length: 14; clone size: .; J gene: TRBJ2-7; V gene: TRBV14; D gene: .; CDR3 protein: CASSQTGGSYEQYF; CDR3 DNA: TGTGCCAGCAGCCAGACAGGTGGGAGCTACGAGCAGTACTTC
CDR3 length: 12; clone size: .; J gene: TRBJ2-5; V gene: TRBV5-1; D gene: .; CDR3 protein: CASSVNQETQYF; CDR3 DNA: TGCGCCAGCAGCGTTAACCAAGAGACCCAGTACTTC
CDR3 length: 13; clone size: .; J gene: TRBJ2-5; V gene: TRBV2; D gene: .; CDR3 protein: CASSTQGQETQYF; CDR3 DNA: TGTGCCAGCAGTACTCAGGGGCAAGAGACCCAGTACTTC
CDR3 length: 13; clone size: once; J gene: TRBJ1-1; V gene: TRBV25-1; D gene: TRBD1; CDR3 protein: CASSATGGTEAFF; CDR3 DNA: TGTGCCAGCAGTGCGACAGGGGGCACTGAAGCTTTCTTT
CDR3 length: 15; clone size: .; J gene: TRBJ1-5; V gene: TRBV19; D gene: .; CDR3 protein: CASSIDLQRSQPQHF; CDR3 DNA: TGTGCCAGTAGTATAGATTTGCAGCGGAGTCAGCCCCAGCATTTT
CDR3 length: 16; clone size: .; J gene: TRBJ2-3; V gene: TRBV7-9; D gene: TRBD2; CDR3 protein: CASSPWTSGTADTQYF; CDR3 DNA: TGTGCCAGCAGCCCCTGGACTAGCGGGACAGCCGATACGCAGTATTTT
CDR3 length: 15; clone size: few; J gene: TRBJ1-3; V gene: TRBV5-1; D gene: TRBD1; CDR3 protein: CASSPTDRAGNTIYF; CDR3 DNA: TGCGCCAGCAGCCCTACGGACAGGGCTGGAAACACCATATATTTT
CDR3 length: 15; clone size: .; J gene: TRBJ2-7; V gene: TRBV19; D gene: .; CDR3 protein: CASSRLDSGTYEQYF; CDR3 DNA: TGTGCCAGTAGTAGGCTTGACAGTGGAACCTACGAGCAGTACTTC